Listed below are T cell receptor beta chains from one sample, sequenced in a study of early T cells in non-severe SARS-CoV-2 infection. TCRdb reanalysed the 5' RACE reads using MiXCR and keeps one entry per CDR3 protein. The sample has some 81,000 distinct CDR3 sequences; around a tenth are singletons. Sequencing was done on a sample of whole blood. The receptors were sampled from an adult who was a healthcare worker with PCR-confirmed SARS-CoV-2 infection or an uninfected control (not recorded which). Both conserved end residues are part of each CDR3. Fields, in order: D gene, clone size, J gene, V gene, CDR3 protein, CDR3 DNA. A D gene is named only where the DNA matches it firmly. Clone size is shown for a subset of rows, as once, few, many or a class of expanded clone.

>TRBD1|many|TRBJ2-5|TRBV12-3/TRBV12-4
CASSVNDRAIETQYF
TGTGCCAGCAGTGTTAACGACAGGGCGATTGAGACCCAGTACTTC
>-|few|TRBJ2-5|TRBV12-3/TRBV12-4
CASSTTRQETQYF
TGTGCCAGCAGTACGACACGGCAGGAGACCCAGTACTTC
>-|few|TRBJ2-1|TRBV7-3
CASSLGGVGYNEQFF
TGTGCCAGCAGCTTAGGGGGAGTGGGCTACAATGAGCAGTTCTTC
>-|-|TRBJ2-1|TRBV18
CASSTREGNEQFF
TGTGCCAGCTCTACCAGAGAGGGCAATGAGCAGTTCTTC
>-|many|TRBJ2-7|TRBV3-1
CASSRQNDYEQYF
TGTGCCAGCAGCCGACAGAACGACTACGAGCAGTACTTC
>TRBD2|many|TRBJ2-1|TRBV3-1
CASSQFAGGAYNEQFF
TGTGCCAGCAGCCAATTCGCGGGAGGGGCCTACAATGAGCAGTTCTTC
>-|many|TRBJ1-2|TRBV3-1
CASSPTAGTRHGYTF
TGTGCCAGCAGCCCGACGGCAGGGACGAGACATGGCTACACCTTC
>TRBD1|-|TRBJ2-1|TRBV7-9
CASSPYNTGVNEQFF
TGTGCCAGCAGCCCATATAACACAGGGGTCAATGAGCAGTTCTTC
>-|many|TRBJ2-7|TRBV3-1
CASSQSEAEQYF
TGTGCCAGCAGCCAATCCGAGGCTGAGCAGTACTTC
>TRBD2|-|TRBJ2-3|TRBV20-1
CSARRVAGGRTDTQYF
TGCAGTGCTAGGAGGGTCGCGGGAGGGCGGACAGATACGCAGTATTTT
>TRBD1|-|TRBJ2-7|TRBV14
CASSRGQGNFNEQYF
TGTGCCAGCAGCCGGGGACAGGGTAATTTTAACGAGCAGTACTTC
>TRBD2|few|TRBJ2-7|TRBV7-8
CASSSTGTTSSYEQYF
TGTGCCAGCAGCTCCACCGGGACTACCAGCTCCTACGAGCAGTACTTC
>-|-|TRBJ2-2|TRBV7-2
CASSWDLNTGELFF
TGTGCCAGCAGCTGGGACTTGAACACCGGGGAGCTGTTTTTT
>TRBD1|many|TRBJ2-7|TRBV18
CASSLSGTGTYEQYF
TGTGCCAGCTCACTCTCCGGGACAGGTACCTACGAGCAGTACTTC
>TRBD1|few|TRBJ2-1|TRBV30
CAYSSRGNEQFF
TGTGCCTATAGCAGCAGGGGGAATGAGCAGTTCTTC
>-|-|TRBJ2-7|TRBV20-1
CSARSSTVSSDEQYF
TGCAGTGCTAGATCATCGACTGTTTCCTCGGACGAGCAGTACTTC
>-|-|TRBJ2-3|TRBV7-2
CASSLEGYTDTQYF
TGTGCCAGCAGCTTGGAAGGATACACAGATACGCAGTATTTT
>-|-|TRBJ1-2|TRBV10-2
CASSGGRASLRSGYTF
TGCGCCAGCAGTGGGGGCAGGGCCTCACTACGCTCTGGCTACACCTTC
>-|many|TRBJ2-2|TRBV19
CASSRQPTGELFF
TGTGCCAGTAGTAGACAGCCCACCGGGGAGCTGTTTTTT
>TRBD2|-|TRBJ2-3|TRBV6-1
CASSEAREATQYF
TGTGCCAGCAGTGAAGCGCGGGAGGCTACGCAGTATTTT
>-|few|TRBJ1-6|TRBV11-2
CASSFRTESSYNSPLHF
TGTGCCAGCAGCTTCCGGACAGAGAGCTCCTATAATTCACCCCTCCACTTT
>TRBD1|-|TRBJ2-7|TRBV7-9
CASSGRDRDYYEQYF
TGTGCCAGCAGCGGGCGGGACAGGGATTACTACGAGCAGTACTTC
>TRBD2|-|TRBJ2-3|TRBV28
CASSIQGAGGDTQYF
TGTGCCAGCAGTATACAGGGCGCGGGGGGAGATACGCAGTATTTT
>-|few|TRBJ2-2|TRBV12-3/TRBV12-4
CASSQSSGGELFF
TGTGCCAGCAGCCAGAGCTCAGGCGGGGAGCTGTTTTTT
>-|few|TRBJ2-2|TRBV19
CASRGLKVNTGELFF
TGTGCCAGTAGGGGTCTGAAGGTCAACACCGGGGAGCTGTTTTTT
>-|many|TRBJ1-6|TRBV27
CASGYGNSPLHF
TGTGCCAGCGGTTACGGGAATTCACCCCTCCACTTT
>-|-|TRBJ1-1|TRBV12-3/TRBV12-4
CASSSDRGASDAFF
TGTGCCAGCAGTTCCGACCGGGGGGCGAGTGACGCTTTCTTT
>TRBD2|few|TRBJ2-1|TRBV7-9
CASSFQAGANYNEQFF
TGTGCCAGCAGCTTCCAAGCGGGAGCCAACTACAATGAGCAGTTCTTC
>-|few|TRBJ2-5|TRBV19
CASSIGDVETQYF
TGTGCCAGTAGTATTGGGGACGTCGAGACCCAGTACTTC
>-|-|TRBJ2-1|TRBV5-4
CASSPRGAWSEQFF
TGTGCCAGCAGCCCCCGGGGGGCGTGGAGTGAGCAGTTCTTC
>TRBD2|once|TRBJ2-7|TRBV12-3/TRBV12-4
CASSLARTSGTYEQYF
TGTGCCAGCAGTTTAGCGCGCACTAGCGGGACCTACGAGCAGTACTTC
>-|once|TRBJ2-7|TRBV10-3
CAKARSEVSSYEQYF
TGTGCCAAAGCGAGAAGCGAGGTTAGCTCCTACGAGCAGTACTTC
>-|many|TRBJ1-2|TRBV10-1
CASSENLNYGYTF
TGCGCCAGCAGTGAGAACCTTAACTATGGCTACACCTTC
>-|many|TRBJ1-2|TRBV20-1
CSAPNNGYTF
TGCAGTGCTCCCAACAATGGCTACACCTTC
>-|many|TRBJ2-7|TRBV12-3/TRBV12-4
CASSSGGGVEQYF
TGTGCCAGCAGTTCAGGTGGGGGTGTGGAGCAGTACTTC
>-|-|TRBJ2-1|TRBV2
CASSGDFMQFF
TGTGCCAGCAGTGGGGACTTTATGCAGTTCTTC
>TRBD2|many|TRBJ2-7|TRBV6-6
CASSYGAGAGYEQYF
TGTGCCAGCAGTTACGGGGCGGGAGCGGGGTACGAGCAGTACTTC
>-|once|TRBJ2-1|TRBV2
CASSEEASRFYEQFF
TGTGCCAGCAGTGAGGAAGCTAGCCGCTTTTATGAGCAGTTCTTC
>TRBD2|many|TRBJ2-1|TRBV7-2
CASSLAGLGSNEQFF
TGTGCCAGCAGCTTAGCGGGACTAGGGTCCAATGAGCAGTTCTTC
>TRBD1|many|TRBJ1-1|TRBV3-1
CASSQGPRTGGTEAFF
TGTGCCAGCAGCCAAGGACCGAGGACAGGCGGAACTGAAGCTTTCTTT
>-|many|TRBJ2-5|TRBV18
CASSPPGHQETQYF
TGTGCCAGCTCACCCCCGGGACACCAAGAGACCCAGTACTTC
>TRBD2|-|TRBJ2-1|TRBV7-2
CASSPTSGNYNEQFF
TGTGCCAGCAGCCCGACTAGCGGGAACTACAATGAGCAGTTCTTC
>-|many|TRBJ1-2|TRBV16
CASSQDLTLNYGYTF
TGTGCCAGCAGCCAAGACTTGACCCTTAACTATGGCTACACCTTC
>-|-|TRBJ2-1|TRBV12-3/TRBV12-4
CASSWTLRNEQFF
TGTGCCAGCAGTTGGACCCTACGGAATGAGCAGTTCTTC
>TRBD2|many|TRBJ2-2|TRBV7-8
CASSLPAGGTGELFF
TGTGCCAGCAGCCTCCCTGCGGGAGGCACCGGGGAGCTGTTTTTT
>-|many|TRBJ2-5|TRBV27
CASSLMEKETQYF
TGTGCCAGCAGTTTAATGGAGAAAGAGACCCAGTACTTC
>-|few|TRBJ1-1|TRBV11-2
CASSPRGVGATEAFF
TGTGCCAGCAGTCCCCGTGGGGTCGGGGCCACTGAAGCTTTCTTT